A selection of T cell receptor beta chains follows, all from one sample in a study of T cells after posttransplantation cyclophosphamide. Clones were sequenced by immunoSEQ multiplex PCR, and TCRdb holds only the in-frame ones, with some missing. Here the sample spans some 2,500 clones, roughly 70% being singletons. The sequencing here drew on PBMCs, taken 30 days after allogeneic stem cell transplant with posttransplant cyclophosphamide. The source is a female patient aged 50-59 years who received an allogeneic stem cell transplant from a related donor, was CMV-positive, and had no GVHD. These T cells may partly come from the graft donor. Both conserved end residues are part of each CDR3. Fields, in order: J gene, clone size, D gene, V gene, CDR3 DNA, CDR3 protein. The D gene is left open where the match is weak. Clone size is shown for a subset of rows, as once, few, many or a class of expanded clone.

J: TRBJ2-7; size: NA; D: TRBD2; V: TRBV27; DNA: TGTGCCAGCAGTTTCCAGCGGGAGAGAAGCGAGCAGTACTTC; CDR3: CASSFQRERSEQYF
J: TRBJ2-7; size: NA; D: TRBD1; V: TRBV19; DNA: TGTGCCAGTAGTGTCGGGACAGCTACCTACGAGCAGTACTTC; CDR3: CASSVGTATYEQYF
J: TRBJ2-5; size: NA; D: NA; V: TRBV5-6; DNA: TGTGCCAGCAGCTTGGGGACAGCAGAAGAGACCCAGTACTTC; CDR3: CASSLGTAEETQYF
J: TRBJ2-3; size: NA; D: TRBD1; V: TRBV29-1; DNA: TGCAGCTTGACAGGGTCAGATACGCAGTATTTT; CDR3: CSLTGSDTQYF
J: TRBJ2-1; size: NA; D: TRBD2; V: TRBV5-4; DNA: TGTGCCAGCAGCCTGGGCGGGGGGACCAATGAGCAGTTCTTC; CDR3: CASSLGGGTNEQFF
J: TRBJ1-5; size: NA; D: NA; V: TRBV7-2; DNA: TGTGCCAGCAGCTACGTACGGGGGAATGGCCAGCCCCAGCATTTT; CDR3: CASSYVRGNGQPQHF
J: TRBJ2-7; size: NA; D: TRBD2; V: TRBV28; DNA: TGTGCCAGCAGTGAGCCGGGGGGAGGGCCTGGCGAGCAGTACTTC; CDR3: CASSEPGGGPGEQYF
J: TRBJ2-5; size: NA; D: NA; V: TRBV13; DNA: TGTGCCAGCAGCCCCAACCGGCGGGAGACCCAGTACTTC; CDR3: CASSPNRRETQYF
J: TRBJ2-7; size: NA; D: NA; V: TRBV28; DNA: TGTGCCAGCAGGGCAGATTCCTACGAGCAGTACTTC; CDR3: CASRADSYEQYF
J: TRBJ2-7; size: NA; D: TRBD1; V: TRBV5-6; DNA: TGTGCCAGCAGCTTGGTAGGGGGCGGGTACGAGCAGTACTTC; CDR3: CASSLVGGGYEQYF
J: TRBJ1-1; size: large; D: NA; V: TRBV14; DNA: TGTGCCAGCAGCCACCAAAGGGGAACTGAAGCTTTCTTT; CDR3: CASSHQRGTEAFF
J: TRBJ2-7; size: NA; D: NA; V: TRBV6-6; DNA: TGTGCCAGCAGTTATGGCGCTAGCTCCTACGAGCAGTACTTC; CDR3: CASSYGASSYEQYF
J: TRBJ2-1; size: NA; D: NA; V: TRBV5-4; DNA: TGTGCCAGCAGCTTGAAAGGCGGGGTATACAATGAGCAGTTCTTC; CDR3: CASSLKGGVYNEQFF
J: TRBJ1-4; size: few; D: NA; V: TRBV5-1; DNA: TGCGCCAGCAGGTCGGGGGAGGGTGAAAAACTGTTTTTT; CDR3: CASRSGEGEKLFF
J: TRBJ2-1; size: NA; D: NA; V: TRBV7-7; DNA: TGTGCTAGCAGCTTGGGACACAACAATGAGCAGTTCTTC; CDR3: CASSLGHNNEQFF
J: TRBJ2-1; size: few; D: TRBD1; V: TRBV6-1; DNA: TGTGCCAGCAGTGTAGACAGGGGGACCTACAATGAGCAGTTCTTC; CDR3: CASSVDRGTYNEQFF
J: TRBJ2-7; size: NA; D: NA; V: TRBV10-2; DNA: TGCGCCAGCAGTGAGTCGACGTTTGCGGGACTCTCCGAGCAGTACTTC; CDR3: CASSESTFAGLSEQYF
J: TRBJ2-2; size: NA; D: NA; V: TRBV28; DNA: TGTGCCAGCAGACCCTGGACATCAGCGAACACCGGGGAGCTGTTTTTT; CDR3: CASRPWTSANTGELFF
J: TRBJ1-5; size: NA; D: TRBD1; V: TRBV5-1; DNA: TGCGCCAGCAGCTCCCCGACAGGGTGGAGCAATCAGCCCCAGCATTTT; CDR3: CASSSPTGWSNQPQHF
J: TRBJ2-2; size: few; D: NA; V: TRBV6-4; DNA: TGTGCCAGCAGTAGGGGGTTACTGAACACCGGGGAGCTGTTTTTT; CDR3: CASSRGLLNTGELFF
J: TRBJ1-4; size: NA; D: TRBD1; V: TRBV29-1; DNA: TGCAGCGTTGAAGATCGGTCCCAGGGGGCGGGAGCTGAAAAACTGTTTTTT; CDR3: CSVEDRSQGAGAEKLFF
J: TRBJ2-7; size: NA; D: TRBD2; V: TRBV6-1; DNA: TGCGCCAGCAGGCGGGGGAGTTCCTACGAGCAGTACTTC; CDR3: CASRRGSSYEQYF
J: TRBJ2-1; size: NA; D: TRBD2; V: TRBV5-8; DNA: TGTGCCAGCAGCTTGGCGCGGGGGTGGGATGAGCAGTTCTTC; CDR3: CASSLARGWDEQFF
J: TRBJ1-2; size: NA; D: NA; V: TRBV30; DNA: TGTGCCTGGAGTAGAGGCGGTGGCTACACCTTC; CDR3: CAWSRGGGYTF
J: TRBJ1-1; size: NA; D: NA; V: TRBV5-4; DNA: TGTGCCAGCAGCTTAGGGTCGGGGACTGAAGCTTTCTTT; CDR3: CASSLGSGTEAFF
J: TRBJ1-1; size: NA; D: NA; V: TRBV5-1; DNA: TGCGCCAGCAGCCTGGCCCTAAATATGGTATCTGAAGCTTTCTTT; CDR3: CASSLALNMVSEAFF
J: TRBJ2-5; size: NA; D: NA; V: TRBV15; DNA: TGTGCCACCAGCAGTCCGACCAGGACTGGAAAGACCCAGTACTTC; CDR3: CATSSPTRTGKTQYF
J: TRBJ1-6; size: NA; D: TRBD1; V: TRBV5-1; DNA: TGCGCCAGCAGCAGGAGGACAGGGTCGGATTCACCCCTCCACTTT; CDR3: CASSRRTGSDSPLHF
J: TRBJ1-5; size: NA; D: NA; V: TRBV4-2; DNA: TGTGCCAGCAGCCAAGATTGGGCGGGGGATCAGCCCCAGCATTTT; CDR3: CASSQDWAGDQPQHF
J: TRBJ2-3; size: NA; D: NA; V: TRBV28; DNA: TGTGCCAGCAATCGCCTAACAGATACGCAGTATTTT; CDR3: CASNRLTDTQYF
J: TRBJ2-1; size: NA; D: TRBD2; V: TRBV4-1; DNA: TGCGCCAGCAGCCAAACTAGCGGGAGGGTAGTAGAGCAGTTCTTC; CDR3: CASSQTSGRVVEQFF
J: TRBJ1-4; size: once; D: NA; V: TRBV19; DNA: TGTGCCAGTAGTATGGTTTTTACTAGCGGAGGAAGTTCGGATGAAAAACTGTTTTTT; CDR3: CASSMVFTSGGSSDEKLFF
J: TRBJ2-1; size: NA; D: NA; V: TRBV5-1; DNA: TGCGCCAGCAGCTCGGAGGCGGTTTCCTACAATGAGCAGTTCTTC; CDR3: CASSSEAVSYNEQFF
J: TRBJ2-7; size: NA; D: NA; V: TRBV5-5; DNA: TGTGCCAGCAGGGAGGAATATTCGGTGTACGAGCAGTACTTC; CDR3: CASREEYSVYEQYF
J: TRBJ1-1; size: NA; D: NA; V: TRBV18; DNA: TGTGCCAGCGATCACGGACAGATGAACACTGAAGCTTTCTTT; CDR3: CASDHGQMNTEAFF
J: TRBJ1-4; size: NA; D: NA; V: TRBV27; DNA: TGTGCCAGCAGCCCCGCCGGGACTAATGAAAAACTGTTTTTT; CDR3: CASSPAGTNEKLFF
J: TRBJ2-5; size: once; D: TRBD2; V: TRBV27; DNA: TGTGCCAGCAGGCGACTAGCAGGGCAAGAGACCCAGTACTTC; CDR3: CASRRLAGQETQYF
J: TRBJ2-7; size: NA; D: NA; V: TRBV29-1; DNA: TGCAGCGCTCTGACAGTGAACGTTTACGAGCAGTACTTC; CDR3: CSALTVNVYEQYF
J: TRBJ1-6; size: few; D: NA; V: TRBV11-3; DNA: TGTGCCAGCAGCCACCCTCAGGGTACCGAATCACCCCTCCACTTT; CDR3: CASSHPQGTESPLHF
J: TRBJ2-3; size: NA; D: TRBD1; V: TRBV5-6; DNA: TGTGCCAGCAGCCCCATCCGGGACAGGGGGACGGATACGCAGTATTTT; CDR3: CASSPIRDRGTDTQYF
J: TRBJ2-7; size: NA; D: TRBD1; V: TRBV7-2; DNA: TGTGCCAGCAGCTTACCCTTACAGGGGCGAACCTACGAGCAGTACTTC; CDR3: CASSLPLQGRTYEQYF
J: TRBJ1-5; size: once; D: NA; V: TRBV19; DNA: TGTGCCAGTAGTTTCACAAGGGGAAGGGGCAATCAGCCCCAGCATTTT; CDR3: CASSFTRGRGNQPQHF
J: TRBJ2-5; size: NA; D: NA; V: TRBV5-6; DNA: TGTGCCAGCAGCCCGCTTGGAGGGACCGCGGCCCAGTACTTC; CDR3: CASSPLGGTAAQYF
J: TRBJ2-7; size: NA; D: NA; V: TRBV9; DNA: TGTGCCAGCAGCGCGTCCTACGAGCAGTACTTC; CDR3: CASSASYEQYF
J: TRBJ1-2; size: NA; D: TRBD1; V: TRBV2; DNA: TGTGCCAGCAAGACAGGGGGCCCTTATGGCTACACCTTC; CDR3: CASKTGGPYGYTF
J: TRBJ2-7; size: NA; D: NA; V: TRBV7-2; DNA: TGTGCCAGCAGCTTGGATCCAGGGTCCTACGAGCAGTACTTC; CDR3: CASSLDPGSYEQYF
J: TRBJ2-2; size: few; D: NA; V: TRBV19; DNA: TGTGCCAGTAGTGATGGTCCACCCACAGCGAACACCGGGGAGCTGTTTTTT; CDR3: CASSDGPPTANTGELFF
J: TRBJ2-3; size: NA; D: NA; V: TRBV13; DNA: TGTGCCAGCAGCCCTCAAGAGGTTAGCGAGAACACAGATACGCAGTATTTT; CDR3: CASSPQEVSENTDTQYF